This TCR beta chain was captured by sequencing in a study of spatial heterogeneity in lung cancer. The overall study: Any follow-up PBMC samples that were available went on to be sequenced, and the median time to follow-up was around two years after resection. Detection consistently yielded more beta chains than alpha chains. More than 9.5 raw reads, on average, carried each unique TCR and UMI combination.

After removal of 6 bases from V and 5 bases from J, the junction contained 6 bases not matched to a gene. The length of the CDR3 is 12 residues. Germline assignment: CDR1 SQVTM and CDR2 ANQGSEA. This clonotype was counted at least ten times. Time point described: blood at routine non-recurrence follow-up after resection. Unsorted whole RNA of tumor, nontumor lung or frozen PBMC was sequenced. Individually, TCR cDNA molecules were each labelled with a unique molecular identifier. TCRdb reanalysed the 5' RACE reads using MiXCR and keeps one entry per CDR3 protein. The sample lists roughly 120,000 distinct CDR3 sequences, over 9% occurring once.

The sequences come from PBMCs, collected at follow-up. This chain links TRBV29-1 with TRBJ1-1; TRBD1 aligns across 7 bases. The receptor's source is a male donor with early-stage non-small cell lung cancer. This CDR3 is CSVRTGRTEAFF. The CDR3 DNA follows: TGCAGCGTACGGACAGGTAGGACTGAAGCTTTCTTT.